This record looks at one T cell receptor (beta chain) sequence and its context. Its antigen is undetermined. These data are taken from a study of T cell responses to AZD1222 COVID-19 vaccine. TCRdb keeps only in-frame clones here, not all; method: immunoSEQ multiplex PCR. The sample's table shows about 140,000 clones. The CDR3 spans 14 residues. V was shortened by 5 bases and J by 0 bases, with 10 bases between the two germline ends. Germline V CDR1 and CDR2: MNHEY, SVGAGI. General study results and limits: Only a handful of AZD1222 recipients were seropositive at baseline.

The sequencing sample was made of peripheral blood. This chain connects TRBV6-5 to TRBJ1-1, with D unclear. The clonotype originates from an adult in good health. The CDR3 DNA is TGTGCCAGCAGTCCTACGACCGTGAACACTGAAGCTTTCTTT. It is translated as CASSPTTVNTEAFF.